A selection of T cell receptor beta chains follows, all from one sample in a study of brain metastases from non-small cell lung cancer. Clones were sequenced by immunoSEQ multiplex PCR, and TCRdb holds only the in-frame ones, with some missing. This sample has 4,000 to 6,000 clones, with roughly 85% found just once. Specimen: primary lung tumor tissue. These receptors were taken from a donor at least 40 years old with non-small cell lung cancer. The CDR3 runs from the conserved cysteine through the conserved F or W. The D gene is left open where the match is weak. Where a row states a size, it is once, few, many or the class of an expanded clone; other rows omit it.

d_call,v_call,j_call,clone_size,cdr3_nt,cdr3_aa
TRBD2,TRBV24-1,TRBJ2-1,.,TGTGCCACCAGTGATGGACGACTAGCGGGAGACAATGAGCAGTTCTTC,CATSDGRLAGDNEQFF
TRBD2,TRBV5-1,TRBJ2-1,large,TGCGCCAGCAGCTCCCTATTAGCGGGAGTCGGCGCTCTGGATGAGCAGTTCTTC,CASSSLLAGVGALDEQFF
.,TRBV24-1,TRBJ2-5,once,TGTGCCACCAGTGACGTAGGGGGCGGGAGAGGGACCCAGTACTTC,CATSDVGGGRGTQYF
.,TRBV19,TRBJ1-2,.,TGTGCCAGTAGTTATAACTATGGCTACACCTTC,CASSYNYGYTF
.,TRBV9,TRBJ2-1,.,TGTGCCAGCAGCGTAGACGGGGGGCGAGCTAGCAATGAGCAGTTCTTC,CASSVDGGRASNEQFF
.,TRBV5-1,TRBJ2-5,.,TGCGCCAGCAGCTTAAGGGCGGACCAAGAGAAGGCCCAGTACTTC,CASSLRADQEKAQYF
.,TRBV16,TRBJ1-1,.,TGTGCCAGCAGCCAATCGAGCCAGGGGTGGACTGAAGCTTTCTTT,CASSQSSQGWTEAFF
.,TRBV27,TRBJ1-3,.,TGTGCCAGCAGACCGGGTTCTGGAAACACCATATATTTT,CASRPGSGNTIYF
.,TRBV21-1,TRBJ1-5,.,TGTGCCAGCAGCAAAAATGGCGCCCGGGGGCGTAGCGCTCAGCCCCAGCATTTT,CASSKNGARGRSAQPQHF
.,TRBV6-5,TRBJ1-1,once,TGTGCCAGCACCATATCTTGGGGGGGGAACACTGAAGCTTTCTTT,CASTISWGGNTEAFF
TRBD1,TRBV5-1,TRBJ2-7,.,TGCGCCAGCAGTTTGGAGACAGGGGGGAATTACGAGCAGTACTTC,CASSLETGGNYEQYF
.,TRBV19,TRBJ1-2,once,TGTGCCAGTAATAACAGGCGGGGCTATGGCTACACCTTC,CASNNRRGYGYTF
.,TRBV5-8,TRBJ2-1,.,TGTGCCAGTAGCTATCCGGGCCCCCGGCACAATGAGCAGTTCTTC,CASSYPGPRHNEQFF
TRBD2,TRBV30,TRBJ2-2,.,TGTGCCTGGAGTCTCGGTCTAGCGGTGAACACCGGGGAGCTGTTTTTT,CAWSLGLAVNTGELFF
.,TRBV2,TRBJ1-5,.,TGTGCCAGCAGAGGGGGGGTCTATCAGCCCCAGCATTTT,CASRGGVYQPQHF
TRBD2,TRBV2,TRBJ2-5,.,TGTGCCAGCAGAAGACTAGCGGGAGACCAAGAGACCCAGTACTTC,CASRRLAGDQETQYF
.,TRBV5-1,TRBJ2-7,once,TGCGCCAGCAGCCCGGACACCAGCTCCTACGAGCAGTACTTC,CASSPDTSSYEQYF
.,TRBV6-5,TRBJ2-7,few,TGTGCCACCCTGATGGACTCTCGAAGCTCCTACGAGCAGTACTTC,CATLMDSRSSYEQYF
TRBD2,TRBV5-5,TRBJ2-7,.,TGTGCCAGCAGCTTGACTAGCGACAGTTCCTACGAGCAGTACTTC,CASSLTSDSSYEQYF
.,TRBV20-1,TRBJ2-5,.,TGCAGTGTTCTTCGTAGAGAGACCCAGTACTTC,CSVLRRETQYF
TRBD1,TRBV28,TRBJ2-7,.,TGTGCCAGCACCGCCGGGACAGGGGGACTCGAGCAGTACTTC,CASTAGTGGLEQYF
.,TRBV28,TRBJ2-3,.,TGTGCCAGCAGTTGGAGTCTGGGCACAGATACGCAGTATTTT,CASSWSLGTDTQYF
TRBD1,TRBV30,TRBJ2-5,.,TGTGCCTGGAGGGGGGGACAGGGGGCGCGAGGAGAGACCCAGTACTTC,CAWRGGQGARGETQYF
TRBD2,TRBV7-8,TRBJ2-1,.,TGTGCCAGCAGCTCCGAGGGCGGGAGGGCCCTTAATGAGCAGTTCTTC,CASSSEGGRALNEQFF
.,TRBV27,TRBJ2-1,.,TGTGCCAGCAGTTTAGCATACCTGAACAATGAGCAGTTCTTC,CASSLAYLNNEQFF
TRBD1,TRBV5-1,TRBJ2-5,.,TGCGCCAGCAGCGCGGCCGGACAGGTGGCAGGAGGCCAGTACTTC,CASSAAGQVAGGQYF
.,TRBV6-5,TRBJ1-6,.,TGTGCCATCTCAGGACGGAGCCTTAATTCACCCCTCCACTTT,CAISGRSLNSPLHF
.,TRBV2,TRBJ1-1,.,TGTGCCAGCAGTGTCCGAAGAGAAGCTTTCTTT,CASSVRREAFF
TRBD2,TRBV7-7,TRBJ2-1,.,TGTGCCAGCAGCTTAGGGACTAGTCGTACGAATGAGCAGTTCTTC,CASSLGTSRTNEQFF
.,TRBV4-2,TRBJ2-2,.,TGTGCCAGCAGCCCTACGGGGGCGATGAAGACCGGGGAGCTGTTTTTT,CASSPTGAMKTGELFF
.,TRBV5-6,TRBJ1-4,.,TGTGCCAGCAGTGGGGACGAAAAACTGTTTTTT,CASSGDEKLFF
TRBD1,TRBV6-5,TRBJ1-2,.,TGTGCCAGCAGCGTTGACAGGGCACCTTATGGCTACACCTTC,CASSVDRAPYGYTF
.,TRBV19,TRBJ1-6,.,TGTGCCAGTAAACGGCAGGCCAATTCACCCCTCCACTTT,CASKRQANSPLHF
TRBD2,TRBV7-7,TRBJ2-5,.,TGTGCTAGCAGCTTGGGCAGACTAGCGGGAAGACAAGAGACCCAGTACTTC,CASSLGRLAGRQETQYF
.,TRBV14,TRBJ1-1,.,TGTGCCAGCAGCCAAGTCTCTCAGAGGTCTAAGGCTTTCTTT,CASSQVSQRSKAFF
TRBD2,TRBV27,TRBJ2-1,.,TGTGCCAGCAGTGTCACTAGCGAGAGCTCCTACAATGAGCAGTTCTTC,CASSVTSESSYNEQFF
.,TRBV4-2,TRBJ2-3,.,TGTGCCAGCAGCCAAAATGGGGGCAGGAACACAGATACGCAGTATTTT,CASSQNGGRNTDTQYF
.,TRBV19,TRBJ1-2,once,TGTGCCAGTACCACCAACAGGGTAGAAGGCTACACCTTC,CASTTNRVEGYTF
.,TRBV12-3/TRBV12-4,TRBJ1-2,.,TGTGCCAGCAGTTTCAGCAGGGCCGGCTACACCTTC,CASSFSRAGYTF
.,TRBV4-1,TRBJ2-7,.,TGCGCCAGCAGCCTAAAGGTGGGGCCCTGGGGGCAGTACTTC,CASSLKVGPWGQYF